A single TCR beta chain is shown here with its context. This entry belongs to a study of blood T cell repertoires in COVID-19. About the study: PBMCs, B-cell-depleted T cells, or T cells were the source of the cDNA or gDNA that made up the material.

The CDR3 is 15 amino acids. Germline V gives CDR1 SGHKS, CDR2 YYEKEE (reference sequence). J gave up 10 bases and V 0 bases, and 6 bases lay outside the gene matches. In the original workflow: Reference gene primers were amplified, and this amplification served to estimate nucleated cell counts. Using immunoSEQ multiplex PCR, the repertoire was profiled, and TCRdb retains in-frame clones only, with some absent. V and J calls and clone size are those listed in that table; D and trimming were worked out from the DNA. This sample has about 43,000 clones, with over 80% found just once. Sequences were obtained from peripheral blood. This sequence joins TRBV5-5 and TRBJ2-1; 11 bases match TRBD2. This TCR was sampled from a man in his sixties with active COVID-19. CDR3 DNA sequence: TGTGCCAGCAGCTTGGGCCTAGCGGGGGGCGGGGAGCAGTTCTTC. This gives the protein CASSLGLAGGGEQFF.